The 18 T cell receptor beta chains listed next were all sequenced from one sample in a study of breast tumors, draining lymph nodes, adjacent tissues. A single record per CDR3 protein comes from TCRdb applying MiXCR to the multiplex PCR reads. The table includes 50,000 to 75,000 distinct CDR3 sequences, 45% to 60% detected once. Sequenced input: breast tumor tissue. The receptors originated from a female donor with breast cancer. Some clones in this sample may be carry-over from other donors' samples.

On this clonotype: A read error may be the cause here, since a much bigger clone is one base away. The rearrangement joins TRBV20-1 to TRBJ2-5; D is undetermined. This CDR3 comprises 11 residues. The V gene's germline CDR1 is DFQATT and CDR2 SNEGSKA (reference sequence). CDR3 loop: CSGQHRETQSF. DNA of the CDR3: TGCAGTGGGCAGCACCGAGAGACCCAGTCCTTC.

This CDR3 is CASSSEEGLAAGLVDTQYF. In DNA, the CDR3 is TGTGCCAGCTCATCAGAGGAGGGACTAGCGGCTGGATTGGTTGATACGCAGTATTTT. V and J are TRBV18 and TRBJ2-3, with 11 nucleotides matching TRBD2. V was clipped by 5 bases and J by 6 bases; unmatched bases: 19. Germline CDR1 is KGHSH and CDR2 is LQKENI. CDR3 length equals 19 residues.

V usage is TRBV9 and J usage is TRBJ1-1, with a possible D match to TRBD1 (5 bases). The germline V and J ends were trimmed by 4 bases and 6 bases, with 19 bases remaining between them. The CDR3 loop spans 15 amino acids. Germline CDR1 SGDLS, CDR2 YYNGEE. The CDR3 coding sequence is TGTGCCAGCAGCCCAAAACCGGGACCCTCGGCTGAAGCTTTCTTT. The encoded protein is CASSPKPGPSAEAFF. The variable domain in full, with the rest retrieved from reference TRBV9 and TRBJ1-1, is DSGVTQTPKHLITATGQRVTLRCSPRSGDLSVYWYQQSLDQGLQFLIQYYNGEERAKGNILERFSAQQFPDLHSELNLSSLELGDSALYFCASSPKPGPSAEAFFGQGTRLTVV.

The chain recombines TRBV19 with TRBJ2-1; D is unresolved. Trimming stripped 6 bases from V and 0 bases from J, with 6 bases between. Germline CDR1 LNHDA, CDR2 SQIVND (reference sequence). The CDR3 totals 13 residues. CDR3 region: CASSQSSYNEQFF. In DNA, the CDR3 is TGTGCCAGTAGCCAGAGCTCCTACAATGAGCAGTTCTTC.

This chain joins TRBV2 and TRBJ2-1, with D unresolved. CDR1 and CDR2 (germline): SNHLY, FYNNEI. The CDR3 consists of 13 residues. V lost 5 bases and J 5 bases, leaving 10 bases between the germline ends. CDR3 loop: CASSLNQNNEQFF. CDR3 coding DNA: TGTGCCAGCAGTCTCAACCAAAACAATGAGCAGTTCTTC.

This sequence joins TRBV29-1 and TRBJ1-2; TRBD1 might be the D (5 bases). Germline CDR1 reads SQVTM; CDR2 reads ANQGSEA. The ends were cut back, 1 base at V and 4 bases at J, with 10 bases in the middle. The CDR3 spans 13 residues. In nucleotides, the CDR3 is TGCAGCGTTGAAGTTTGGGACTTCTATGGCTACACCTTC. This encodes CSVEVWDFYGYTF.

This clonotype was seen repeatedly, ten times or more. The chain employs TRBV24-1 and TRBJ2-2; no definite D call. Germline CDR1 reads KGHDR; CDR2 reads SFDVKD. Trimming stripped 6 bases from V and 3 bases from J, with 7 bases between. The CDR3 loop spans 13 amino acids. The CDR3 nucleotides read TGTGCCACCAGTAACCCGTACACCGGGGAGCTGTTTTTT. Protein product: CATSNPYTGELFF.

This clonotype was counted many times. The CDR3 nucleotides are TGTGCCAGCAGCTTAAGTTGGCTAGCGGGGGAGGAGCAGTTCTTC. Amino acid sequence: CASSLSWLAGEEQFF. The gene calls are TRBV7-6 and TRBJ2-1; 10 bases fit TRBD2. This CDR3 contains 15 residues. V gave up 2 bases and J gave up 10 bases; unmatched junction bases: 8. Germline V lookup: CDR1 SGHVS, CDR2 FNYEAQ.

This chain links TRBV7-2 with TRBJ1-2; 8 positions match TRBD1. The CDR3 is 15 residues long. The germline gives CDR1 SGHTA, CDR2 FQGNSA. V lost 5 bases to trimming and J lost 4 bases; unmatched junction nucleotides: 9. The CDR3 sequence: CASSEGTGLSYGYTF. Written as DNA, the CDR3 is TGTGCCAGCAGCGAAGGGACAGGACTCAGCTATGGCTACACCTTC.

As for this clonotype: One junction end disagrees with the germline gene, perhaps due to a read error. The rearrangement links TRBV11-2 to TRBJ2-2; tentatively, D is TRBD1 or TRBD2 (5 bases each). CDR1 is SGHAT and CDR2 is FQNNGV in the germline V gene. The CDR3 is 12 residues long. The CDR3 loop is CASSPGAGELFF. Written as DNA, the CDR3 is TGCGCCAGCAGCCCCGGGGCTGGGGAGCTGTTTTTT.

About this clonotype itself: A single base separates this from a much larger clone, so it may be a read error. The CDR3 bases are TGTGCCAGCAGGCAACTGGGAAGGGAAAAACTGTTTTTT. Amino acids: CASRQLGREKLFF. V usage is TRBV6-5 and J usage is TRBJ1-4; no reliable D call. CDR1 and CDR2 (germline): MNHEY, SVGAGI. The ends were cut back, 6 bases at V and 8 bases at J, with 13 bases in the middle. The CDR3 spans 13 residues.

This clonotype was counted at least ten times. CDR3 sequence: CASSLARGPNSPLHF. The CDR3 DNA reads as TGTGCCAGCAGCTTAGCGCGCGGGCCTAATTCACCCCTCCACTTT. The rearrangement joins TRBV7-9 to TRBJ1-6; no firm D call. Trimming removed 0 bases from V and 6 bases from J, with 9 bases in between. CDR3 length: 15 residues. Germline V lookup: CDR1 SEHNR, CDR2 FQNEAQ (reference sequence).

This clonotype was seen ten or more times. The chain uses TRBV9 and TRBJ1-2, with D perhaps TRBD1 (5 bases). CDR1 and CDR2 from the germline V gene are SGDLS and YYNGEE. The germline V and J ends were trimmed by 4 bases and 4 bases, with 14 bases remaining between them. The CDR3 loop spans 14 amino acids. CDR3: CASSPTGRGYGYTF. The CDR3 bases are TGTGCCAGCAGCCCGACGGGGAGGGGCTATGGCTACACCTTC.

V and J are TRBV5-1 and TRBJ1-4; TRBD1 aligns across 10 bases. This CDR3 is built from 15 residues. The J segment lost 7 bases and the V segment lost 2 bases, leaving 5 bases of the junction unmatched. Germline values: CDR1 SGHRS, CDR2 YFSETQ. Here the CDR3 DNA reads TGCGCCAGCAGCTTCGGGGGGACAGGGGCTGAAAAACTGTTTTTT. This translates into CASSFGGTGAEKLFF.

CDR3 sequence reads: CASSEAGVETQYF. The CDR3 DNA reads as TGTGCCAGCAGTGAAGCGGGGGTAGAGACCCAGTACTTC. V is TRBV6-1 and J is TRBJ2-5, with D perhaps assigned TRBD1 or TRBD2 (5 bases each). CDR1 and CDR2 (germline): MNHNS, SASEGT. The CDR3 extends over 13 amino acids. The ends were cut back, 0 bases at V and 4 bases at J, with 6 bases in the middle.

The rearrangement uses TRBV7-9 and TRBJ2-3; 15 nucleotides agree with TRBD2. Germline assignment: CDR1 SEHNR and CDR2 FQNEAQ (reference sequence). This CDR3 is 17 amino acids long. Trimming cost V 5 bases and J 4 bases; bases outside gene matches: 7. CDR3: CASSGLAGGPGPDTQYF. The CDR3 DNA follows: TGTGCCAGCAGCGGACTAGCGGGGGGGCCTGGCCCAGATACGCAGTATTTT.

This clonotype was recorded only once. V and J are TRBV12-3 or TRBV12-4 and TRBJ2-5; D ambiguous. The CDR3 has 13 amino acids. Trimming removed 3 bases from V and 4 bases from J, with 9 bases in between. Written as DNA, the CDR3 is TGTGCCAGCAGTTTGACGGACCGAGAGACCCAGTACTTC. The encoded protein is CASSLTDRETQYF.

This clonotype has ten or more counts. The chain combines TRBV7-3 with TRBJ1-6; a possible D gene is TRBD1 (5 bases). V was shortened by 2 bases and J by 9 bases, with 8 bases between the two germline ends. Germline V gene data show CDR1 as SGHTA and CDR2 as FQGTGA. The CDR3 runs to 13 residues. CDR3 in amino acids: CASSLSDISPLHF. In DNA form, the CDR3 reads TGTGCCAGCAGCTTATCGGACATTTCACCCCTCCACTTT.